A selection of T cell receptor beta chains follows, all from one sample in a study of cytomegalovirus exposure and HLA in healthy donors. Sequencing was performed with immunoSEQ multiplex PCR; in TCRdb, only in-frame clones are kept and a portion is missing. Among 100,000 to 120,000 clones listed, roughly 90% were seen once. Sequenced sample: PBMCs. The receptors stem from a woman aged 30 to 39 in good health and CMV-seropositive. Both conserved end residues are part of each CDR3. A D gene is named only where the DNA matches it firmly. Not every row has a clone size; where given, it reads once, few, many or a size class.

size	D	V	J	CDR3	DNA
NA	TRBD2	TRBV19	TRBJ2-7	CASSLAGGSYEQYF	TGTGCCAGTAGTTTAGCGGGAGGAAGCTACGAGCAGTACTTC
NA	TRBD1	TRBV11-3	TRBJ2-2	CASSLGGAGQGNTGELFF	TGTGCCAGCAGCTTAGGCGGTGCTGGACAGGGTAACACCGGGGAGCTGTTTTTT
NA	NA	TRBV19	TRBJ2-4	CASSETAINIQYF	TGTGCCAGTAGTGAGACAGCTATAAACATTCAGTACTTC
NA	NA	TRBV4-3	TRBJ1-4	CASSQEQGPGGEKLFF	TGCGCCAGCAGCCAAGAGCAGGGTCCGGGTGGGGAAAAACTGTTTTTT
NA	NA	TRBV2	TRBJ2-7	CASSEVARDYEQYF	TGTGCCAGCAGTGAAGTAGCTCGAGACTACGAGCAGTACTTC
NA	NA	TRBV5-4	TRBJ1-5	CASTSADRVFGNQPQHF	TGTGCCAGCACCTCGGCCGACCGGGTATTTGGCAATCAGCCCCAGCATTTT
NA	NA	TRBV19	TRBJ2-3	CASRPPGHSRDTQYF	TGTGCCAGTAGGCCGCCGGGACATTCTCGGGATACGCAGTATTTT
few	NA	TRBV28	TRBJ2-7	CASSLQSYEQYF	TGTGCCAGCAGTTTACAGTCCTACGAGCAGTACTTC
NA	NA	TRBV7-9	TRBJ2-1	CASSLHGVNEQFF	TGTGCCAGCAGCTTACACGGGGTTAATGAGCAGTTCTTC
NA	TRBD1	TRBV5-1	TRBJ1-1	CASSSSGTGSEAFF	TGCGCCAGCAGCTCATCCGGGACAGGGTCTGAAGCTTTCTTT
NA	TRBD1	TRBV29-1	TRBJ1-5	CSVGTGGNQHF	TGCAGCGTAGGGACAGGCGGAAACCAGCATTTT
NA	NA	TRBV15	TRBJ1-2	CATSRAGKGGYTF	TGTGCCACCAGCAGAGCAGGGAAGGGGGGCTACACCTTC
NA	TRBD1	TRBV30	TRBJ1-4	CAWTRGGQGASEKLFF	TGTGCCTGGACCCGAGGGGGACAGGGGGCTAGTGAAAAACTGTTTTTT
few	NA	TRBV2	TRBJ2-7	CASERLAYYEQYF	TGTGCCTCCGAGAGGCTAGCGTACTACGAGCAGTACTTC
once	NA	TRBV29-1	TRBJ2-7	CSVVRDVGGEQYF	TGCAGCGTCGTTCGGGACGTCGGAGGGGAGCAGTACTTC
NA	TRBD2	TRBV6-1	TRBJ2-3	CASTVAGGPGDTQYF	TGTGCCAGCACAGTGGCGGGAGGGCCGGGAGATACGCAGTATTTT
NA	TRBD1	TRBV10-3	TRBJ2-2	CAIRVTGEAGELFF	TGTGCCATCAGAGTCACAGGGGAAGCCGGGGAGCTGTTTTTT
NA	TRBD1	TRBV15	TRBJ1-1	CATSRNLMGQRNTEAFF	TGTGCCACCAGCAGAAACCTTATGGGACAGCGGAACACTGAAGCTTTCTTT
NA	TRBD2	TRBV4-2	TRBJ2-3	CASSQARTSGSIYTQYF	TGTGCCAGCAGCCAAGCTCGGACTAGCGGGAGTATATATACGCAGTATTTT
NA	NA	TRBV28	TRBJ1-2	CASSFSLYGYTF	TGTGCCAGCAGCTTTTCACTCTATGGCTACACCTTC
NA	NA	TRBV30	TRBJ2-2	CAWSVQFPANTGELFF	TGTGCCTGGAGTGTTCAGTTTCCCGCGAACACCGGGGAGCTGTTTTTT
NA	TRBD2	TRBV29-1	TRBJ2-5	CSVLGLAGGETQYF	TGCAGCGTCCTGGGACTAGCGGGAGGAGAGACCCAGTACTTC
once	NA	TRBV2	TRBJ1-4	CASSAGSKEGEREKLFF	TGTGCCAGCAGTGCGGGGTCGAAAGAGGGTGAAAGGGAAAAACTGTTTTTT
many	TRBD1	TRBV7-2	TRBJ1-5	CASSLGTGGNQPQHF	TGTGCCAGCAGCTTAGGGACAGGGGGCAATCAGCCCCAGCATTTT
NA	NA	TRBV5-1	TRBJ2-7	CASSPGTFRGEQYF	TGCGCCAGCAGCCCTGGGACATTCCGAGGCGAGCAGTACTTC
NA	TRBD1	TRBV7-9	TRBJ1-4	CASSPPDRKRTNEKLFF	TGTGCCAGCAGCCCCCCGGACAGGAAGAGAACTAATGAAAAACTGTTTTTT
NA	TRBD2	TRBV5-1	TRBJ2-7	CASSFDNSGASPYEQYF	TGCGCCAGCAGCTTCGACAATAGCGGGGCTTCGCCTTACGAGCAGTACTTC
NA	TRBD1	TRBV11-2	TRBJ2-7	CASSRDRLSYEQYF	TGTGCCAGCAGCAGGGACAGACTCTCCTACGAGCAGTACTTC
NA	NA	TRBV5-4	TRBJ2-3	CASSPAGTDTQYF	TGTGCCAGCAGCCCGGCGGGTACAGATACGCAGTATTTT
once	TRBD1	TRBV9	TRBJ2-1	CASSTWERTGNNEQFF	TGTGCCAGCAGCACCTGGGAACGGACAGGCAACAATGAGCAGTTCTTC
NA	TRBD1	TRBV28	TRBJ2-3	CASSARTGFTDTQYF	TGTGCCAGCAGTGCGCGGACAGGTTTCACAGATACGCAGTATTTT
NA	TRBD2	TRBV7-6	TRBJ2-1	CASSLAPSGRAPVVNEQFF	TGTGCCAGCAGCTTAGCGCCTAGCGGGAGGGCCCCTGTGGTCAATGAGCAGTTCTTC
NA	NA	TRBV2	TRBJ1-2	CASSEARGSFYGYTF	TGTGCCAGCAGTGAAGCCCGGGGGTCGTTCTATGGCTACACCTTC
NA	TRBD2	TRBV6-1	TRBJ2-3	CASSANTFGASGLDTQYF	TGTGCCAGCAGTGCAAATACATTCGGGGCTAGCGGGTTGGATACGCAGTATTTT
NA	TRBD2	TRBV2	TRBJ2-5	CASSELAGGARETQYF	TGTGCCAGCAGTGAATTGGCGGGGGGGGCCCGAGAGACCCAGTACTTC
NA	TRBD2	TRBV5-6	TRBJ2-3	CASGWGGRAETQYF	TGTGCCAGCGGATGGGGCGGGAGGGCCGAGACGCAGTATTTT
NA	NA	TRBV19	TRBJ1-2	CATGARIYGYTF	TGTGCCACCGGTGCCCGAATCTATGGCTACACCTTC
NA	TRBD1	TRBV5-4	TRBJ1-2	CASSSQGAVGYGYTF	TGTGCCAGCAGCTCGCAGGGGGCGGTAGGGTATGGCTACACCTTC
NA	NA	TRBV7-2	TRBJ1-5	CASSPGQYSNQPQHF	TGTGCCAGCAGCCCTGGACAGTATAGCAATCAGCCCCAGCATTTT
NA	NA	TRBV30	TRBJ1-2	CAWSVPAGARGYTF	TGTGCCTGGAGTGTACCTGCGGGGGCCCGCGGCTACACCTTC
NA	NA	TRBV5-5	TRBJ1-4	CASSLVRTKEANEKLFF	TGTGCCAGCAGCTTGGTTCGGACAAAAGAAGCTAATGAAAAACTGTTTTTT
few	NA	TRBV30	TRBJ1-2	CAGSAEFNYGYTF	TGTGCCGGATCAGCGGAGTTTAACTATGGCTACACCTTC
NA	NA	TRBV11-2	TRBJ2-7	CASSLWADSAYEQYF	TGTGCCAGCAGCCTCTGGGCGGACAGTGCATACGAGCAGTACTTC
once	TRBD2	TRBV27	TRBJ2-7	CASSPGTSGAYEQYF	TGTGCCAGCAGTCCCGGGACTAGCGGGGCCTACGAGCAGTACTTC
NA	TRBD1	TRBV29-1	TRBJ2-4	CSVVSGGKNIQYF	TGCAGCGTTGTGTCAGGGGGCAAAAACATTCAGTACTTC
NA	TRBD1	TRBV29-1	TRBJ2-3	CSGSGGRDTQYF	TGCAGCGGGTCAGGGGGCAGAGATACGCAGTATTTT
NA	NA	TRBV12-5	TRBJ2-7	CASAELGVIRGYEQYF	TGTGCTAGTGCCGAACTCGGGGTGATAAGGGGGTACGAGCAGTACTTC
NA	TRBD1	TRBV19	TRBJ2-6	CASSTRDRLSSGANVLTF	TGTGCCAGTAGTACCCGGGACAGGTTAAGCTCTGGGGCCAACGTCCTGACTTTC
once	TRBD1	TRBV11-1	TRBJ1-5	CASSRQGYSNQPQHF	TGTGCCAGCAGCAGACAGGGGTATAGCAATCAGCCCCAGCATTTT
NA	NA	TRBV10-3	TRBJ2-3	CAISDRGLSTDTQYF	TGTGCCATCAGTGACCGGGGACTGAGCACAGATACGCAGTATTTT
NA	NA	TRBV28	TRBJ2-3	CASSLTAFNSHRRF	TGTGCCAGCAGTTTAACAGCCTTTAACAGCCACAGGCGATTT